This T cell receptor (beta chain) was obtained from a study of graft-versus-host responses after intestinal transplantation (TCRdb year 2021). In the study overall: Recipients received multivisceral, liver-intestinal, or isolated intestinal transplants. Alloreactive clones were identified by sequencing pre-transplant mixed lymphocyte reaction products and comparing them with unstimulated pre-transplant donor and recipient T cells. A cohort of 24 intestinal transplant recipients, including one retransplant, was enrolled, and a few patients lacking pretransplant specimens were excluded. Instead of going to the commercial service, samples from a few later patients were sequenced in-house on an Illumina MiSeq and processed with MiXCR. Donor T cell macrochimerism was defined as a peak of at least 4% donor T cells among recipient peripheral blood mononuclear cells. After intestinal transplantation, graft-versus-host and host-versus-graft alloreactive T cell clones in the graft, circulation and bone marrow were tracked using bulk TCR-beta CDR3 sequencing. Every recipient was given anti-thymocyte globulin induction, then maintenance tacrolimus and steroids for roughly three years. Beyond this particular receptor, the publication reports: Early after transplant, peak levels of circulating GvH clones were associated with declines in HvG clones. The relatively low number and heterogeneity of intestinal transplant patients limited the conclusions. GvH clones were detected in recipient bone marrow, and some of these GvH clones were observed earlier in ileal mucosa or blood, consistent with an intestinal mucosal origin. High GvH to HvG T cell clonal ratios were observed in the allografts of patients with donor T cell macrochimerism.

Comment on this clone: The antigen it recognizes is unknown. No much larger clone is present one base from it, and per-base qualities are unavailable.

Blood samples were collected up to 4 times in the first month after transplant and then at least monthly when available. The CDR3 covers 15 residues, taking in both the cysteine and the phenylalanine. Left in the record is the CDR3 DNA by itself, 45 bases read in frame from the first base. V drops 4 bases and J drops 8 bases, leaving 19 bases in between. The germline V gene specifies SGHDT as CDR1 and YYEEEE as CDR2. Library preparation was by the immunoSEQ multiplex PCR assay. For most patients, genomic DNA was subjected to high-throughput TCR-beta CDR3 sequencing by Adaptive Biotechnologies. The published analysis was carried out like this. TCR sequencing data for some 17 patients were retrieved from Adaptive's ImmunoSEQ software; a few other patients were processed with MiXCR and VDJtools. CDR3 nucleotide sequences shared by donor and recipient were removed because the origin of these sequences could not be assigned. At least 2-fold expansion over unstimulated cells and a minimum CFSE-low frequency of 0.002% (template counts) or 0.001% (read counts) were required for clones to be classified as alloreactive. Clones detected in sequenced pre-transplant spleen, lymph node, or MLR CFSE-low populations of the donor or recipient were defined as mappable. Cumulative frequency of alloreactive clones was calculated as a percentage of all sequences weighted by copy number. TCRdb carries this immuneACCESS record with in-frame sequences only. Its versions omit some clonotypes, under half of them owing to an unresolved V gene in the studies checked, with the rest unexplained. V, J and clone size are taken as reported in that table, and D and trimming were inferred from the DNA itself. Counted in this sample were more than 50,000 clones; about 90% of them appeared once. The ten largest clones take up approximately 5.5% of the sample.

This TCR was recovered from a human patient who received an intestinal transplant, so some T cells may come from the graft donor. The specimen was PBMCs, collected approximately 97 weeks after intestinal transplant. The chain couples TRBV5-6 to TRBJ2-1; perhaps TRBD2 is the D gene, with 7 bases matching. At the DNA level, the sequence is TGTGCCAGCAGCATGGATGGGGGGGCCTTCGATGAGCAGTTCTTC. This gives the protein CASSMDGGAFDEQFF.